Below, 32 T cell receptor beta chains from the same sample are listed, as sequenced in a study of blood T cell repertoires in COVID-19. The method was immunoSEQ multiplex PCR; TCRdb's version includes in-frame clones alone and lacks a portion of them. The profile shows a few hundred thousand clones, 85% to 90% of them singletons. The material sequenced was peripheral blood. Receptor source: a woman aged 50 to 60 with COVID-19, enrolled during active disease.

This rearrangement joins TRBV27 to TRBJ1-1; 10 nucleotides agree with TRBD1. This CDR3 comprises 16 residues. In germline, CDR1 is MNHEY, CDR2 SMNVEV (reference sequence). The V and J ends lost 5 bases and 5 bases, in that order; junction bases with no gene match: 11. CDR3 in DNA: TGTGCCAGCAGTCTCAGACAGGGGGCGCGTAGGACTGAAGCTTTCTTT. Encoded protein: CASSLRQGARRTEAFF.

This clone was found a few times. Other DNA variants within this sample encode the same CDR3. The chain has TRBV12-5 and TRBJ2-7, with D unresolved. Looked up from germline, CDR1 is LGHNT and CDR2 is FRNRAP. This CDR3 is built from 12 residues. Trimming pared 3 bases from V and 0 bases from J, leaving 3 bases between. CDR3 loop: CASGFGSYEQYF. CDR3 bases: TGTGCTAGTGGTTTCGGCTCCTACGAGCAGTACTTC.

The chain recombines TRBV6-5 with TRBJ1-6; tentative D call: TRBD1 (6 bases). V lost 6 bases to trimming and J lost 11 bases, with 20 bases between them. The CDR3 is made up of 15 amino acids. The germline CDR1 and CDR2 sequences are MNHEY and SVGAGI. This CDR3 is CASRTSRGNETPLHF. Here the CDR3 DNA reads TGTGCCAGCAGGACCTCCAGGGGAAACGAGACACCCCTCCACTTT.

The V and J genes are TRBV18 and TRBJ1-1, with TRBD1 matching over 9 bases. The germline V gene encodes CDR1 KGHSH and CDR2 LQKENI. Trimming cost V 3 bases and J 6 bases; bases outside gene matches: 11. The CDR3 spans 16 residues. The CDR3 protein is CASSPTKIQGAAEAFF. The CDR3 nucleotides read TGTGCCAGCTCACCTACGAAAATACAGGGGGCCGCTGAAGCTTTCTTT.

This clone was detected only a few times. V and J are TRBV21-1 and TRBJ2-3; no check of the table's D call, TRBD1, against the DNA was made. TRBV21-1 is marked as a pseudogene. The CDR3 runs 15 residues. CDR3 coding DNA: TGTGCCAGCAGCACACAGGACAGGGAGCCCCATACGCAGTATTTT. This gives the protein CASSTQDREPHTQYF.

This rearrangement joins TRBV5-1 to TRBJ2-5; possible D gene TRBD1, 6 bases. Germline assignment: CDR1 SGHRS and CDR2 YFSETQ. V lost 0 bases and J lost 3, with 9 bases in between. This CDR3 region has 14 residues. In nucleotides, the CDR3 is TGCGCCAGCAGCTTGGCTCAGGGGAAAGAGACCCAGTACTTC. It translates to CASSLAQGKETQYF. Full variable domain (rest looked up from reference TRBV5-1 and TRBJ2-5): KAGVTQTPRYLIKTRGQQVTLSCSPISGHRSVSWYQQTPGQGLQFLFEYFSETQRNKGNFPGRFSGRQFSNSRSEMNVSTLELGDSALYLCASSLAQGKETQYFGPGTRLLVL.

The chain carries TRBV15 and TRBJ2-7; weak D call: TRBD1 (6 bases). V lost 1 base to trimming and J lost 3 bases, with 13 bases between them. Germline V gene sequence: CDR1 LNHNV, CDR2 YYDKDF (reference sequence). CDR3 length equals 15 residues. This CDR3 reads CATSRVVVGGYEQYF. The CDR3 DNA reads as TGTGCCACCAGCAGAGTGGTAGTAGGGGGCTACGAGCAGTACTTC.

The chain joins TRBV6-5 to TRBJ2-2; D is possibly TRBD2 (5 bases). Germline CDR1 MNHEY, CDR2 SVGAGI. This CDR3 is 14 amino acids long. Deletions cut 7 bases from V and 0 bases from J, with 9 bases between. CDR3 DNA: TGTGCCAGCATGCGGGCGCCGAACACCGGGGAGCTGTTTTTT. Its translation: CASMRAPNTGELFF.

The chain is built from TRBV28 and TRBJ1-5; TRBD1 is a possible D gene (6 bases). Germline CDR1 MDHEN, CDR2 SYDVKM. V dropped 3 bases and J dropped 6 bases, with 9 bases sitting between them. This CDR3 region has 13 residues. The CDR3 DNA follows: TGTGCCAGCAGTTTCGACAGGAGTCAGCCCCAGCATTTT. Amino acids: CASSFDRSQPQHF.

The chain combines TRBV19 with TRBJ1-5, with TRBD1 matching 8 bases. The CDR3 is made up of 19 amino acids. Germline CDR1 LNHDA, CDR2 SQIVND (reference sequence). V dropped 3 bases and J dropped 0; count of bases not matched to a gene: 13. The CDR3 region is CASSIVGAGQDYSNQPQHF. DNA for the CDR3: TGTGCCAGTAGTATCGTGGGTGCGGGACAGGATTATAGCAATCAGCCCCAGCATTTT.

This sequence joins TRBV5-1 and TRBJ2-5; a possible D gene is TRBD1 (6 bases). Germline CDR1 reads SGHRS; CDR2 reads YFSETQ. V shed 4 bases and J shed 1 base, with 14 bases lying between them. This CDR3 region has 15 residues. This CDR3 is CASSQGWRTQETQYF. As DNA, the CDR3 is TGCGCCAGCAGCCAGGGGTGGCGCACCCAAGAGACCCAGTACTTC.

The CDR3 region has the DNA TGTGCCAGCAGCTCGTTCATAGCGGGAGGGTCCTACGAGCAGTACTTC. This codes for CASSSFIAGGSYEQYF. The chain is built from TRBV6-6 and TRBJ2-7; 11 positions match TRBD2. The J segment lost 1 base and the V segment lost 6 bases, leaving 8 bases of the junction unmatched. CDR3 length: 16 residues. Germline lookup yields CDR1 MNHNY and CDR2 SVGAGI (reference sequence).

A few counts support this clone. Other DNA sequences from this sample encode an identical CDR3 as well. The chain recombines TRBV5-4 with TRBJ1-1; D is undetermined. Per germline, CDR1 SGHNT and CDR2 YYREEE (reference sequence). V dropped 0 bases and J dropped 2 bases, with 5 bases sitting between them. There are 13 residues in the CDR3. The CDR3 sequence: CASSLGGNTEAFF. The DNA of the CDR3 is TGTGCCAGCAGCTTGGGCGGAAACACTGAAGCTTTCTTT.

The genes are TRBV20-1 and TRBJ2-3, with TRBD2 identical over 9 bases. Germline CDR1 is DFQATT and CDR2 is SNEGSKA (reference sequence). V lost 3 bases to trimming and J lost 4 bases; unmatched junction nucleotides: 17. The CDR3 is made up of 18 amino acids. CDR3 nucleotide sequence: TGCAGTGCTAGTCGGCGGGAGGGCCGGGTTGTTTTCGCAGATACGCAGTATTTT. This sequence encodes CSASRREGRVVFADTQYF.

This clone was observed a handful of times. The chain has TRBV19 and TRBJ1-1, with D possibly TRBD1 on 6 matching bases. This CDR3 is built from 14 residues. Looked up from germline, CDR1 is LNHDA and CDR2 is SQIVND (reference sequence). The germline V and J ends were trimmed by 2 bases and 7 bases, with 14 bases remaining between them. The CDR3 loop is CASSITGSYDEAFF. The CDR3 nucleotides read TGTGCCAGTAGTATAACAGGGTCGTACGATGAAGCTTTCTTT.

DNA of the CDR3: TGTGCCAGCGGACATAGGACCAATACGCAGTATTTT. As protein: CASGHRTNTQYF. The chain links TRBV11-2 to TRBJ2-3; tentatively, D is TRBD1 (5 bases). V was trimmed by 8 bases and J by 7 bases, leaving 13 bases between them. This CDR3 has 12 residues. Germline lookup yields CDR1 SGHAT and CDR2 FQNNGV.

This chain joins TRBV27 and TRBJ1-6, with D perhaps TRBD1 (6 bases). This CDR3 comprises 14 residues. V lost 9 bases and J 3 bases, leaving 12 bases between the germline ends. The germline CDR1 and CDR2 sequences are MNHEY and SMNVEV (reference sequence). The CDR3 sequence: CARSLTGYNSPLHF. DNA of the CDR3: TGTGCCAGGTCCCTGACAGGCTATAATTCACCCCTCCACTTT.

This chain's CDR3 is CASSQFNEQFF. In DNA form, the CDR3 reads TGTGCCAGCAGCCAATTCAATGAGCAGTTCTTC. The chain combines TRBV6-6 with TRBJ2-1, with D uncertain. V was clipped by 6 bases and J by 6 bases, with 6 bases between them. Germline CDR1 MNHNY, CDR2 SVGAGI (reference sequence). The length of the CDR3 is 11 residues.

In this sample, this clone turned up once. The V call is TRBV9, the J call TRBJ1-2, with D unresolved. The V end was cut by 3 bases, the J end by 4 bases, with 7 bases between. This CDR3 has 12 amino acids. Germline lookup yields CDR1 SGDLS and CDR2 YYNGEE. The CDR3 DNA follows: TGTGCCAGCAGCGGGGAGGGCTATGGCTACACCTTC. It encodes CASSGEGYGYTF.

The chain employs TRBV10-2 and TRBJ2-1; 13 nucleotides line up with TRBD2. Trimming removed 8 bases from V and 6 bases from J; junction bases left unmatched: 19. CDR1 and CDR2 from the germline V gene are WSHSY and SAAADI. The CDR3 consists of 19 residues. The CDR3 nucleotides read TGCGCCAGCGCCTGGTGGGTCGGGACTAGCGGGAAAAGCCTCAATGAGCAGTTCTTC. Protein product: CASAWWVGTSGKSLNEQFF.

The chain recombines TRBV3-1 (or the pseudogene TRBV3-2) with TRBJ2-7, with TRBD2 matching over 9 bases. V lost 2 bases and J lost 5; bases outside the gene matches: 7. The CDR3 is 15 amino acids. Germline CDR1 reads LGHDT; CDR2 reads YNNKEL (reference sequence). CDR3 DNA: TGTGCCAGCAGCCAATTAGCGGGAGCTTTGGACGAGCAGTACTTC. Its protein product is CASSQLAGALDEQYF.

The chain recombines TRBV5-1 with TRBJ2-3; 8 bases agree with TRBD2. This CDR3 spans 15 amino acids. Trimming took 0 bases from V and 2 from J; bases not matched to a gene: 2. From germline, CDR1 is SGHRS and CDR2 YFSETQ. In DNA, the CDR3 is TGCGCCAGCAGCTTGGTAGCGGGAACCACAGATACGCAGTATTTT. Translating it yields CASSLVAGTTDTQYF.

The chain has TRBV6-6 and TRBJ2-5, with a weak D call TRBD2 (5 bases). V lost 6 bases and J lost 2, with 13 bases in between. The length of the CDR3 is 14 residues. Germline loops: CDR1 MNHNY, CDR2 SVGAGI (reference sequence). Written as DNA, the CDR3 is TGTGCCAGCAGGCGTGGGGAGCTTCAAGAGACCCAGTACTTC. It is translated as CASRRGELQETQYF.

The chain couples TRBV11-2 to TRBJ2-3, with 12 bases fitting TRBD2. The CDR3 is 18 amino acids. CDR1 is SGHAT and CDR2 is FQNNGV in the germline V gene. V shed 2 bases and J 7 bases; nucleotides not matched to a gene: 13. The chain's CDR3 is CASSLLAGGLRISNTQYF. The CDR3 region has the DNA TGTGCCAGCAGCTTACTAGCGGGAGGGCTACGAATCTCGAATACGCAGTATTTT.

V gene TRBV20-1 combines with J gene TRBJ2-5; maybe TRBD2 (6 bases). The ends were cut back, 3 bases at V and 4 bases at J, with 21 bases in the middle. There are 16 residues in the CDR3. Germline CDR1 DFQATT, CDR2 SNEGSKA (reference sequence). CDR3 nucleotide sequence: TGCAGTGCTAGTTCCCTTGAAGGACTACCACGAGAGACCCAGTACTTC. Translating it yields CSASSLEGLPRETQYF.

The chain uses TRBV27 and TRBJ1-2; possible D gene TRBD1, 5 bases. V lost 3 bases and J 3 bases, leaving 11 bases between the germline ends. The CDR3 runs to 14 residues. The V gene's germline CDR1 is MNHEY and CDR2 SMNVEV (reference sequence). CDR3 in amino acids: CASSFQDNHYGYTF. CDR3 sequence (DNA): TGTGCCAGCAGTTTCCAGGACAACCACTATGGCTACACCTTC.

This rearrangement joins TRBV9 to TRBJ1-6; 7 bases map to TRBD1. CDR3 length equals 14 residues. Germline lookup yields CDR1 SGDLS and CDR2 YYNGEE. V lost 2 bases to trimming and J lost 5 bases; unmatched junction nucleotides: 1. The CDR3 is CASSVGQNNSPLHF. In nucleotides, the CDR3 is TGTGCCAGCAGCGTGGGACAGAATAATTCACCCCTCCACTTT.

This chain connects TRBV7-2 to TRBJ2-7; 8 nucleotides align to TRBD2. This CDR3 has 15 residues. Germline V gene lookup returns CDR1 SGHTA and CDR2 FQGNSA. With V trimmed by 5 bases and J by 3 bases, 9 bases remained unmatched. This CDR3 reads CASSASSGTDYEQYF. DNA of the CDR3: TGTGCCAGCAGCGCTAGTAGCGGGACCGACTACGAGCAGTACTTC.

With respect to this clone: This sample also contains other DNA sequences that code for the same CDR3. The chain recombines TRBV9 with TRBJ1-6; TRBD1 agrees at 7 bases. Looked up from germline, CDR1 is SGDLS and CDR2 is YYNGEE. J lost 9 bases, V lost 0 bases, and 3 bases had no gene match. The CDR3 length is 14 residues. CDR3 sequence (DNA): TGTGCCAGCAGCGTAGGACAGGGAGGTTCACCCCTCCACTTT. This codes for CASSVGQGGSPLHF.

The rearrangement joins TRBV27 to TRBJ2-1; 9 bases align to TRBD2. The J segment lost 5 bases and the V segment lost 5 bases, leaving 4 bases of the junction unmatched. CDR1 is MNHEY and CDR2 is SMNVEV in the germline V gene (reference sequence). The CDR3 runs to 14 residues. CDR3 sequence reads: CASSGTSPHNEQFF. The CDR3 DNA is TGTGCCAGCAGTGGGACTAGCCCGCACAATGAGCAGTTCTTC.

V usage is TRBV30 and J usage is TRBJ2-1; TRBD2 agrees at 9 bases. After removal of 4 bases from V and 8 bases from J, the junction contained 9 bases not matched to a gene. The CDR3 loop spans 14 amino acids. Germline loops: CDR1 GTSNPN, CDR2 SVGIG (reference sequence). CDR3 protein: CAWIEAGGLDEQFF. In DNA form, the CDR3 reads TGTGCCTGGATCGAAGCGGGAGGTTTGGATGAGCAGTTCTTC.

This clone was recorded once. The CDR3 DNA follows: TGTGCCTCACTCGGTGGGGCAGCGAACACTGAAGCTTTCTTT. Translation gives CASLGGAANTEAFF. The chain uses TRBV10-3 and TRBJ1-1, with a tentative D call TRBD1 (5 bases). Germline V gene data show CDR1 as ENHRY and CDR2 as SYGVKD. V was shortened by 11 bases and J by 1 base, with 17 bases between the two germline ends. The CDR3 runs to 14 residues.